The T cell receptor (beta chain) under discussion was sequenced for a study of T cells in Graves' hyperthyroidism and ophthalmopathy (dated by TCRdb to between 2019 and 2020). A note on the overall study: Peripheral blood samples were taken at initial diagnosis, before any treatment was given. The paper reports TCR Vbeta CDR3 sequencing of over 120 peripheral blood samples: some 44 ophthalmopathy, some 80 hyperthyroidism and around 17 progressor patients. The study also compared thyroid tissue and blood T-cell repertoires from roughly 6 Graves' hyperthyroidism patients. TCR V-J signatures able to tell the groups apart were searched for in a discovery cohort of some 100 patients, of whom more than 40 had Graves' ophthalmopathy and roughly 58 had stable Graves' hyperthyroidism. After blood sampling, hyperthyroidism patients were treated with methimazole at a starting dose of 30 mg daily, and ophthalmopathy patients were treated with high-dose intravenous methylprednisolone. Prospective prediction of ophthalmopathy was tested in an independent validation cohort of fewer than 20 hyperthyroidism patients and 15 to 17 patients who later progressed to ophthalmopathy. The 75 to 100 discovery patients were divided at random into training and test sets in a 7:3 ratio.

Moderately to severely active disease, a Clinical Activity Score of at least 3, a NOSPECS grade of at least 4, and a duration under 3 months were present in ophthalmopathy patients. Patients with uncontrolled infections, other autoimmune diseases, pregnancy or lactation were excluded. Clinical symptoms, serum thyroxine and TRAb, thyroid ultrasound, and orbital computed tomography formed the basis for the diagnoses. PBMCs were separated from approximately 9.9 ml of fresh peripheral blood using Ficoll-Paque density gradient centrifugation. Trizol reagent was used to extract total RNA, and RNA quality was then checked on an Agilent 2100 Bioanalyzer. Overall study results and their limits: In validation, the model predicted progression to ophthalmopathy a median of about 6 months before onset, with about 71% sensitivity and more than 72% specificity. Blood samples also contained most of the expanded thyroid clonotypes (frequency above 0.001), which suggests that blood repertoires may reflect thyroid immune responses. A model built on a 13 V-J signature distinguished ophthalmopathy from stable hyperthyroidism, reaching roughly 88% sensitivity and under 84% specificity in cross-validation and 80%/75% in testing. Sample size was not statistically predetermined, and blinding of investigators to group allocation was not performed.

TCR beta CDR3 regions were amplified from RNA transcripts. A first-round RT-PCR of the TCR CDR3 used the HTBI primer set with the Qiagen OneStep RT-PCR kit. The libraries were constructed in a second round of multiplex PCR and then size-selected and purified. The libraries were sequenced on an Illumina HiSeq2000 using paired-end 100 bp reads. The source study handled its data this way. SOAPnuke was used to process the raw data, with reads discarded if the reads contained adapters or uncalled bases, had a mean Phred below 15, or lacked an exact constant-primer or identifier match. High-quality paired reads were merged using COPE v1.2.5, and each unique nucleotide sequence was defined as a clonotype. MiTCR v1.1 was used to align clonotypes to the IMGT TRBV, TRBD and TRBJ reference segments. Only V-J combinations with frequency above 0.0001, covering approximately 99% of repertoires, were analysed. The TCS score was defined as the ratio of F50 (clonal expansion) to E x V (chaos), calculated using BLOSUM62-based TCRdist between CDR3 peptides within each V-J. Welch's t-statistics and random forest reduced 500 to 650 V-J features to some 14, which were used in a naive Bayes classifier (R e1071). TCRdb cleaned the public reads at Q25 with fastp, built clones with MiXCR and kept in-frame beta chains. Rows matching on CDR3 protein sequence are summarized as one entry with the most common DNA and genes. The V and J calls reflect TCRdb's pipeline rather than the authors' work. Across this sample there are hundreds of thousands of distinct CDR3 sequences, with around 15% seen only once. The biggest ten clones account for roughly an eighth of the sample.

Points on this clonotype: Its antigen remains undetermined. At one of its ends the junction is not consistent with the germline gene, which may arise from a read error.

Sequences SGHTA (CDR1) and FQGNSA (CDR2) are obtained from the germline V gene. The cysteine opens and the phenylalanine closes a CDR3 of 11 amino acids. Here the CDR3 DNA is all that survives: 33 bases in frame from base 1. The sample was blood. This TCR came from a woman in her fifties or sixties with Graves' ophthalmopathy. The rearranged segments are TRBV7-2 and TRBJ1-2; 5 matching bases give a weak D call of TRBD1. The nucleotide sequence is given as TGTGCCAGCAGCTGGGCGGGGGACCACAACTTC. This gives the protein CASSWAGDHNF.